This TCR beta chain was documented in a study of control samples from healthy donors and cancer patients. This clone was found once. Repertoires were generated with immunoSEQ multiplex PCR, while TCRdb's copy carries only in-frame clones and drops some. This repertoire shows approximately 190,000 clones, about 90% found once; its top ten account for 1.8%. This sequence originates from a man aged 25 to 40 in good health. Sequenced input: blood.

CDR3 in amino acids: CASSRERSGYTF. As DNA, the CDR3 is TGTGCCAGCAGCCGCGAAAGGAGTGGCTACACCTTC. The rearrangement joins TRBV11-2 to TRBJ1-2; no definite D call. V lost 5 bases and J 7 bases, leaving 11 bases between the germline ends. CDR1 is SGHAT and CDR2 is FQNNGV in the germline V gene. The CDR3 covers 12 residues. Combining the CDR3 with reference TRBV11-2 and TRBJ1-2 gives the whole variable domain EAGVAQSPRYKIIEKRQSVAFWCNPISGHATLYWYQQILGQGPKLLIQFQNNGVVDDSQLPKDRFSAERLKGVDSTLKIQPAKLEDSAVYLCASSRERSGYTFGSGTRLTVV.